This record covers a single TCR beta chain. The antigen remains unidentified. This sample stems from a study of CD8+ T cells in alopecia areata. General study findings and limits: It was observed that many expanded lesional clones persisted in scalp and blood during tofacitinib.

Sequencing used cDNA as its template, made by extracting RNA and reverse transcribing it. Profiling relied on immunoSEQ multiplex PCR, and the TCRdb table lists in-frame clones only, not all of them. This table holds 180,000 or so clones, 50% to 75% found once. Sample treatment: oral pan-JAK inhibitor, 5-10 mg twice daily. Trimming took 11 bases from V and 9 from J, leaving 17 bases between them. In germline, CDR1 is MNHNY, CDR2 SVGAGI (reference sequence). The CDR3 has 13 amino acids. This TCR came from a human donor with alopecia areata. V usage is TRBV6-6 and J usage is TRBJ1-6; D perhaps matches TRBD1 (6 bases). The sequences come from CD4+ T cells sorted from blood, collected between weeks 55 and 65, from a patient treated with tofacitinib. The CDR3 bases are TGTGCCGCATTAAGGGGGGAAGGTTCACCCCTCCACTTT. This translates into CAALRGEGSPLHF.